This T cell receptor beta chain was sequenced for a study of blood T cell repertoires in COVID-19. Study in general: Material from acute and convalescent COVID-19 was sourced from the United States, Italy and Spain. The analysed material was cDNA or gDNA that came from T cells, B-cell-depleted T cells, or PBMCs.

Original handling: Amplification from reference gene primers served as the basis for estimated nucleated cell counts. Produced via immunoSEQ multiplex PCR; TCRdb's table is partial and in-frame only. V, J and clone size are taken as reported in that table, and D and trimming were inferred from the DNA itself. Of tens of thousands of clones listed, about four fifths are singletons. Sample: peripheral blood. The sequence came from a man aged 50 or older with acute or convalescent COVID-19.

The CDR3 region is CASSRDTVYEQYF. CDR3 sequence (DNA): TGTGCCAGCAGCCGGGACACCGTATACGAGCAGTACTTC. This chain joins TRBV7-6 and TRBJ2-7, with a tentative D call TRBD1 (6 bases). Trimming shortened V by 5 bases and J by 4 bases, and 12 bases separated the two germline ends. The CDR3 totals 13 residues. CDR1 is SGHVS and CDR2 is FNYEAQ in the germline V gene. The whole variable domain, filled in from reference TRBV7-6 and TRBJ2-7, reads GAGVSQSPRYKVTKRGQDVALRCDPISGHVSLYWYRQALGQGPEFLTYFNYEAQQDKSGLPNDRFSAERPEGSISTLTIQRTEQRDSAMYRCASSRDTVYEQYFGPGTRLTVT.